The source of this T cell receptor beta chain is a study of a mutant IDH1 vaccine in newly diagnosed glioma. Background on the study: Across weeks 1, 3, 5, 7, 11, 15, 19 and 23, patients received a vaccination each time, eight in all. Patients' prior therapy spanned radiotherapy, temozolomide, or both; most underwent both.

The CDR3 sequence is 15 residues long. Trimming stripped 0 bases from V and 2 bases from J, with 12 bases between. Germline CDR1 is SGHRS and CDR2 is YFSETQ. Profiling relied on immunoSEQ multiplex PCR, and the TCRdb table lists in-frame clones only, not all of them. The sample yields approximately 35,000 clones, about three fifths seen once. Time point here: week 5, during vaccination. Vaccination used 300 ug of mutant IDH1 20-mer peptide per dose, with topical imiquimod. Turning to this clone: The antigen remains undetermined. Other DNA sequences from this sample encode an identical CDR3 as well.

V usage is TRBV5-1 and J usage is TRBJ2-7; tentative D call: TRBD1 (7 bases). The receptor comes from a woman aged 18-35 years with glioma. Sequenced material: PBMCs, taken from a glioma patient whose treatment included an IDH1 peptide vaccine. The DNA for the CDR3 is TGCGCCAGCAGCTTGGGGGCAGGGGGGCCCTACGAGCAGTACTTC. Translation gives CASSLGAGGPYEQYF. The whole variable domain, remainder taken from reference TRBV5-1 and TRBJ2-7, is KAGVTQTPRYLIKTRGQQVTLSCSPISGHRSVSWYQQTPGQGLQFLFEYFSETQRNKGNFPGRFSGRQFSNSRSEMNVSTLELGDSALYLCASSLGAGGPYEQYFGPGTRLTVT.